Described below is a single TCR beta chain sequence and its context. The antigen is unknown. The V end was cut by 6 bases, the J end by 4 bases, with 9 bases between. The CDR3 length is 13 residues. Germline values: CDR1 PRHDT, CDR2 FYEKMQ (reference sequence). This entry comes from a study of T cells in Graves' hyperthyroidism and ophthalmopathy. Broader study findings: A model built on 13 V-J features separated ophthalmopathy from stable hyperthyroidism.

Graves' hyperthyroidism qualified as stable when ophthalmopathy did not progress within 18 months. Hyperthyroidism patients were newly diagnosed, had disease duration under 2 months, and were aged 18 to 65 years. For the diagnoses, clinical symptoms, serum thyroxine and TRAb, thyroid ultrasound and orbital computed tomography were used. The CDR3 regions of TCR beta were amplified from RNA transcripts. When the TCR CDR3 underwent first-round RT-PCR, the HTBI primer set was used. MiXCR was run by TCRdb on the multiplex PCR reads, yielding one entry per CDR3 protein. The profile shows 600,000 or so distinct CDR3 sequences, 46% of them singletons.

The sequence was obtained from a woman aged 18-35 years with Graves' hyperthyroidism. The chain combines TRBV13 with TRBJ2-2, with unresolved D. Sequencing used peripheral blood or thyroid tissue (not recorded which). The CDR3: CASRRTGTGELFF. CDR3 coding DNA: TGTGCCAGCAGACGTACCGGCACCGGGGAGCTGTTTTTT.